One and the same sample provided the 5 T cell receptor beta chains below, sequenced in a study of blood T cell repertoires in COVID-19. Measured with immunoSEQ multiplex PCR; TCRdb has only the in-frame clones, and not every one. The sample holds fewer than 50,000 clones; around 82% are singletons and the top ten take about 43%. Material: peripheral blood. The origin of the receptors is a woman of 80 years or more with active or convalescent COVID-19.

The CDR3 is CASSPRDNPYNSPLHF. The CDR3 bases are TGTGCCAGCAGCCCGAGGGACAACCCCTATAATTCACCCCTCCACTTT. This sequence joins TRBV7-8 and TRBJ1-6, with a possible D match to TRBD1 (6 bases). Germline assignment: CDR1 SGHVS and CDR2 FQNEAQ. V lost 5 bases and J lost 2, with 13 bases in between. This CDR3 has 16 amino acids.

The rearrangement uses TRBV19 and TRBJ2-1, with D maybe TRBD1 (5 bases). V lost 5 bases and J 4 bases, leaving 9 bases between the germline ends. Looked up from germline, CDR1 is LNHDA and CDR2 is SQIVND (reference sequence). The CDR3 is made up of 13 amino acids. The CDR3, as DNA: TGTGCCAGTAGTCTGACAGATTACAATGAGCAGTTCTTC. Encoded protein: CASSLTDYNEQFF. The whole variable domain, remainder taken from reference TRBV19 and TRBJ2-1, is DGGITQSPKYLFRKEGQNVTLSCEQNLNHDAMYWYRQDPGQGLRLIYYSQIVNDFQKGDIAEGYSVSREKKESFPLTVTSAQKNPTAFYLCASSLTDYNEQFFGPGTRLTVL.

This rearrangement joins TRBV5-1 to TRBJ1-2, with a weak D call TRBD1 (5 bases). Trimming shortened V by 0 bases and J by 7 bases, and 13 bases separated the two germline ends. This CDR3 comprises 14 residues. Looked up from germline, CDR1 is SGHRS and CDR2 is YFSETQ. This CDR3 is CASSLAHGRGGYTF. CDR3 nucleotides: TGCGCCAGCAGCTTGGCTCATGGTAGGGGTGGCTACACCTTC.

This chain joins TRBV3-1 (or the pseudogene TRBV3-2) and TRBJ2-2; TRBD1 aligns across 8 bases. The V gene end was trimmed by 6 bases and the J gene end by 4 bases; junction bases not matched to a gene: 4. The CDR3 contains 14 residues. Germline-derived CDR1 and CDR2 are LGHDT and YNNKEL (reference sequence). CDR3 DNA sequence: TGTGCCAGCAGGACAGGGGTTGGCACCGGGGAGCTGTTTTTT. This translates into CASRTGVGTGELFF.

This chain links TRBV11-2 with TRBJ1-2, with D unclear. V gave up 5 bases and J gave up 10 bases, with 14 bases separating them. The CDR3 length is 12 residues. Germline values: CDR1 SGHAT, CDR2 FQNNGV. The CDR3 nucleotides read TGTGCCAGCAGCCCACGAGGCAGACTCTACACCTTC. Its protein product is CASSPRGRLYTF.